The clone carrying this T cell receptor beta chain occurred a few times. Germline V gene data show CDR1 as MNHNY and CDR2 as SVGAGI (reference sequence). CDR3 length: 16 amino acids. V lost 2 bases and J lost 3, with 17 bases in between. The data originate from a study of blood T cells in healthy people across ages. PCR was performed a second time for roughly 7 to 11 cycles using a sample-barcoded 5' primer and a J-beta primer mix. TCRdb re-derived calls from the 5' RACE reads in MiXCR, one entry per CDR3 protein. Here the sample spans roughly 1.5 million distinct CDR3 sequences, 40% to 45% being singletons.

The sequence derives from a woman aged 18-35 years in good health. Sample: blood. The chain couples TRBV6-6 to TRBJ2-7; D may be TRBD1 (6 bases). In DNA form, the CDR3 reads TGTGCCAGCAGTTACCCACCGAGGGGGAACCTCTACGAGCAGTACTTC. It translates to CASSYPPRGNLYEQYF.